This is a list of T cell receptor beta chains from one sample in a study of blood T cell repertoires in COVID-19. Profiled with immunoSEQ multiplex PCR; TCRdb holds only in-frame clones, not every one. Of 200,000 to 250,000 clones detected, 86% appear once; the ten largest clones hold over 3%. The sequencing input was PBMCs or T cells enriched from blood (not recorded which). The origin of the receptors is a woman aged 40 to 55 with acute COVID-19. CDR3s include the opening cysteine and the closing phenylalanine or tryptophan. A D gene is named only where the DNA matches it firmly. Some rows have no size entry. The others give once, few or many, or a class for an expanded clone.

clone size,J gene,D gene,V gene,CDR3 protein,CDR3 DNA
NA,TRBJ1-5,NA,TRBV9,CASSVTGISNQPQHF,TGTGCCAGCAGCGTTACAGGTATTAGCAATCAGCCCCAGCATTTT
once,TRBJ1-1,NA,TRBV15,CATSRAVGETEAFF,TGTGCCACCAGCAGAGCCGTTGGAGAAACTGAAGCTTTCTTT
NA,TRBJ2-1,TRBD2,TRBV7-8,CASSASGLAYNEQFF,TGTGCCAGCAGCGCGAGCGGACTAGCCTACAATGAGCAGTTCTTC
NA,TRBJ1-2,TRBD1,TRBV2,CASSDSGGYGYTF,TGTGCCAGCAGTGATTCAGGGGGCTATGGCTACACCTTC
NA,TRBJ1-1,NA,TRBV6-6,CASSYGGAEAFF,TGTGCCAGCAGTTACGGAGGGGCTGAAGCTTTCTTT
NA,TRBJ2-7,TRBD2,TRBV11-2,CASSVTSGGAHEQYF,TGTGCCAGCAGCGTAACTAGCGGGGGGGCGCACGAGCAGTACTTC
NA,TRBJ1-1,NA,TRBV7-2,CASTPVPNTEAFF,TGTGCCAGCACCCCAGTCCCGAACACTGAAGCTTTCTTT
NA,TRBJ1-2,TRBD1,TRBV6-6,CASSYDAPGGRDGYTF,TGTGCCAGCAGTTACGATGCTCCAGGGGGCAGAGATGGCTACACCTTC
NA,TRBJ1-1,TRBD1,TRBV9,CASSTQGITEAFF,TGTGCCAGCAGCACACAGGGGATCACTGAAGCTTTCTTT
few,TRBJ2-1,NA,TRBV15,CATSRDTGGYEQFF,TGTGCCACCAGCAGAGATACCGGGGGATATGAGCAGTTCTTC
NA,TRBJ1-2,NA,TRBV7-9,CASSLGREHYGYTF,TGTGCCAGCAGCTTAGGACGGGAGCACTATGGCTACACCTTC
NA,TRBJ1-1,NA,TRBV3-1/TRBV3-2,CASSQSGFRTEAFF,TGTGCCAGCAGCCAGTCGGGATTCCGCACTGAAGCTTTCTTT
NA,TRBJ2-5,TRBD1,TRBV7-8,CASSLRTGDQETQYF,TGTGCCAGCAGCTTAAGGACAGGGGACCAAGAGACCCAGTACTTC
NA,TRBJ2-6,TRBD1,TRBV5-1,CASSLVGTGSSGANVLTF,TGCGCCAGCAGCTTGGTTGGGACAGGCTCCTCTGGGGCCAACGTCCTGACTTTC
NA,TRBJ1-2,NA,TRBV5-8,CASSGGLPRGGYTF,TGTGCCAGCAGCGGGGGCCTCCCGAGGGGTGGCTACACCTTC
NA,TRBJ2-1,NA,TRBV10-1,CASSDTLIQGGTYNEQFF,TGCGCCAGCAGTGATACCTTGATTCAGGGTGGAACCTACAATGAGCAGTTCTTC
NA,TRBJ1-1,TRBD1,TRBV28,CASSFRQGAFF,TGTGCCAGCAGTTTCAGACAGGGAGCTTTCTTT
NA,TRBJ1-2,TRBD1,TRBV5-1,CASSLRQGPLDGYTF,TGCGCCAGCAGCTTGCGACAGGGGCCCCTCGATGGCTACACCTTC
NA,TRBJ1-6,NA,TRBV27,CASSLSAQGLLPLHF,TGTGCCAGCAGTTTATCAGCTCAGGGTTTACTGCCCCTCCACTTT
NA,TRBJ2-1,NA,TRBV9,CASSAGLSYNEQFF,TGTGCCAGCAGCGCGGGACTTTCGTACAATGAGCAGTTCTTC
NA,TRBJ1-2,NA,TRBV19,CATRSRDYGYTF,TGTGCCACCCGTAGCAGGGACTATGGCTACACCTTC
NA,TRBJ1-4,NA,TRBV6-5,CASYDSMRRGKLFF,TGTGCCAGCTACGATTCAATGAGGAGGGGAAAACTGTTTTTT
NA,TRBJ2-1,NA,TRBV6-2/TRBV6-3,CASSYSATDLIVDNEQFF,TGTGCCAGCAGTTACTCGGCGACAGACCTTATTGTCGACAATGAGCAGTTCTTC
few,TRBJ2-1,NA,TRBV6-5,CASTADKGYNEQFF,TGTGCCAGCACCGCGGACAAAGGGTACAATGAGCAGTTCTTC
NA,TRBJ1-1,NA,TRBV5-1,CASNRGGGTEAFF,TGCGCCAGCAACCGGGGGGGCGGCACTGAAGCTTTCTTT
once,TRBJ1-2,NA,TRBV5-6,CASSYFRRTVGYGYTF,TGTGCCAGCAGTTATTTCAGACGGACAGTAGGGTATGGCTACACCTTC
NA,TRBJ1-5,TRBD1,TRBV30,CAWSGQGNGQPQHF,TGTGCCTGGAGCGGACAGGGGAACGGTCAGCCCCAGCATTTT
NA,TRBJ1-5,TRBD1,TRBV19,CASSGDSAYSNQPQHF,TGTGCCAGTAGCGGGGACAGCGCTTATAGCAATCAGCCCCAGCATTTT
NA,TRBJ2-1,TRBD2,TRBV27,CASKPPGLAGSGTYNEQFF,TGTGCCAGCAAACCCCCGGGACTAGCGGGGAGTGGCACCTACAATGAGCAGTTCTTC
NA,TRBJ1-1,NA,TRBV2,CARGATEAFF,TGTGCCAGAGGGGCCACTGAAGCTTTCTTT
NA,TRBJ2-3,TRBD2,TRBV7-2,CASSSLRTRGDTQYF,TGTGCCAGCAGCTCCCTCAGGACTAGGGGAGATACGCAGTATTTT
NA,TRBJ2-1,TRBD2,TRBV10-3,CAISGTSGGVSQFF,TGTGCCATCAGTGGGACTAGCGGGGGGGTATCGCAGTTCTTC
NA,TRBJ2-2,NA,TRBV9,CASSVGGGSNTGELFF,TGTGCCAGCAGCGTAGGTGGGGGGTCGAACACCGGGGAGCTGTTTTTT
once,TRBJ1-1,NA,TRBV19,CASSMTGYTEAFF,TGTGCCAGTAGTATGACCGGGTACACTGAAGCTTTCTTT
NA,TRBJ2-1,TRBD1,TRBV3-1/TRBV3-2,CASSGIQGSSEQFF,TGTGCCAGCAGCGGTATACAGGGGTCAAGTGAGCAGTTCTTC
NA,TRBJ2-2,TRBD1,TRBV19,CASTPQGSKNTGELFF,TGTGCCAGTACTCCACAGGGGTCCAAAAACACCGGGGAGCTGTTTTTT
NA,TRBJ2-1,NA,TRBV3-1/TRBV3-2,CASSPGWDEQFF,TGTGCCAGCAGCCCCGGGTGGGATGAGCAGTTCTTC
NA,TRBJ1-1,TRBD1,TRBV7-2,CASSGSGTGNTEAFF,TGTGCCAGCAGCGGGAGCGGGACAGGGAACACTGAAGCTTTCTTT
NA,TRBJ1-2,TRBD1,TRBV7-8,CASSSPATGGDYGYTF,TGTGCCAGCAGCTCACCCGCGACAGGGGGAGACTATGGCTACACCTTC
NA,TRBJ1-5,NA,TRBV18,CASSRGALDNQPQHF,TGTGCCAGCTCCCGGGGGGCTCTTGACAATCAGCCCCAGCATTTT
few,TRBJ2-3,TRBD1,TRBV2,CASSEDRLSTDTQYF,TGTGCCAGCAGTGAGGACAGGCTTAGCACAGATACGCAGTATTTT
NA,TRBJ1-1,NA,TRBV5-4,CASSLETGMNTEAFF,TGTGCCAGCAGCTTGGAAACAGGCATGAACACTGAAGCTTTCTTT
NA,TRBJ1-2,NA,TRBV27,CASSLRGPLGGYTF,TGTGCCAGCAGTTTAAGGGGTCCCTTAGGTGGCTACACCTTC
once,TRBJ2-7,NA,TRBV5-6,CASSLATREQYF,TGTGCCAGCAGCTTGGCTACTCGCGAGCAGTACTTC
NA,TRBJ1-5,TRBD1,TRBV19,CASSITDRGNQPQHF,TGTGCCAGTAGTATAACGGACAGGGGGAATCAGCCCCAGCATTTT
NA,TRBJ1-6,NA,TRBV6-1,CASSEVWTQNSPLHF,TGTGCCAGCAGTGAAGTCTGGACACAGAATTCACCCCTCCACTTT
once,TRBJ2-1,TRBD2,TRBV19,CASSIAGGPWNEQFF,TGTGCCAGTAGTATAGCGGGGGGGCCTTGGAATGAGCAGTTCTTC
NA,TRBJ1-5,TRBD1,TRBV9,CASSVGTGDSNQPQHF,TGTGCCAGCAGCGTGGGGACAGGGGATAGCAATCAGCCCCAGCATTTT
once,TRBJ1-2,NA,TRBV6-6,CASSYPPLYGYTF,TGTGCCAGCAGTTACCCACCCCTATATGGCTACACCTTC
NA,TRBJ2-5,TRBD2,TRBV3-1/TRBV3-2,CASSQASGGASQETQYF,TGTGCCAGCAGCCAAGCCAGCGGGGGGGCCTCTCAAGAGACCCAGTACTTC
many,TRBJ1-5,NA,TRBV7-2,CASSLVTGSNQPQHF,TGTGCCAGCAGCTTAGTAACAGGGAGCAATCAGCCCCAGCATTTT
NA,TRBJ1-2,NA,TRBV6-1,CASSEGQKYGYTF,TGTGCCAGCAGTGAGGGACAAAAATATGGCTACACCTTC
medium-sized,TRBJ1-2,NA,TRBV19,CASSKGAGKIDGYTF,TGTGCCAGTAGTAAAGGAGCAGGGAAGATTGATGGCTACACCTTC
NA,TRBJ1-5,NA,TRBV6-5,CASSPRENQPQHF,TGTGCCAGCAGCCCCAGGGAAAATCAGCCCCAGCATTTT
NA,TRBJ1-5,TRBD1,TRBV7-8,CASSLGQGPNQPQHF,TGTGCCAGCAGCTTAGGACAGGGCCCAAATCAGCCCCAGCATTTT
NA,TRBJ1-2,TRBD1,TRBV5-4,CASSPGTELKGYTF,TGTGCCAGCAGTCCCGGGACAGAATTAAAGGGCTACACCTTC
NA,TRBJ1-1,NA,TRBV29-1,CSVEVTRERHTEAFF,TGCAGCGTTGAAGTGACCCGGGAAAGACACACTGAAGCTTTCTTT
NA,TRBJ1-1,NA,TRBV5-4,CASSSFADTEAFF,TGTGCCAGCAGCTCCTTTGCGGACACTGAAGCTTTCTTT
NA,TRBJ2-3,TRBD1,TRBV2,CASRDRGSTDTQYF,TGTGCCAGCAGAGACAGGGGGAGCACAGATACGCAGTATTTT
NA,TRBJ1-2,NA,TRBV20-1,CSASGRQGNDYGYTF,TGCAGTGCTAGTGGTAGGCAGGGCAACGACTATGGCTACACCTTC